The 18 T cell receptor beta chains below come from one sample, sequenced in a study of T cells in Graves' hyperthyroidism and ophthalmopathy. The CDR3 regions of TCR beta were amplified from RNA transcripts. During a first-round RT-PCR of the TCR CDR3, the HTBI primer set was used. A single record per CDR3 protein comes from TCRdb applying MiXCR to the multiplex PCR reads. Of more than 500,000 distinct CDR3 sequences listed, more than 15% were seen once; the top ten hold roughly 29%. Material for sequencing was blood. The receptors were sampled from a woman in her 30s with Graves' ophthalmopathy.

Only a few counts were recorded for this clonotype. The chain joins TRBV12-3 or TRBV12-4 to TRBJ2-3; 9 bases are shared with TRBD2. The J segment lost 5 bases and the V segment lost 3 bases, leaving 6 bases of the junction unmatched. The CDR3 loop spans 15 amino acids. The CDR3 is CASSFTRGGRDTQYF. In DNA form, the CDR3 reads TGTGCCAGCAGTTTTACGCGGGGGGGACGAGATACGCAGTATTTT.

This clonotype has a handful of counts. The chain combines TRBV6-2 or TRBV6-3 with TRBJ1-5, with D unclear. The length of the CDR3 is 12 residues. Germline-derived CDR1 and CDR2 are MNHEY and SVGEGT. V was pared by 2 bases and J by 5 bases, with 4 bases between. The CDR3 region has the DNA TGTGCCAGCAGTTACCTAGATCAGCCCCAGCATTTT. Translated, it gives CASSYLDQPQHF.

The chain links TRBV9 to TRBJ2-1, with 12 bases lining up with TRBD2. CDR3 length: 14 residues. V dropped 3 bases and J dropped 10; count of bases not matched to a gene: 5. Germline-derived CDR1 and CDR2 are SGDLS and YYNGEE. In DNA form, the CDR3 reads TGTGCCAGCAGCGCGACTAGCGGGAGAGGCGAGCAGTTCTTC. Translated, it gives CASSATSGRGEQFF. Drawing the rest from reference TRBV9 and TRBJ2-1, the complete variable domain is DSGVTQTPKHLITATGQRVTLRCSPRSGDLSVYWYQQSLDQGLQFLIQYYNGEERAKGNILERFSAQQFPDLHSELNLSSLELGDSALYFCASSATSGRGEQFFGPGTRLTVL.

This clonotype was counted many times. The chain combines TRBV12-3 or TRBV12-4 with TRBJ1-1; D might be TRBD1 (6 bases). With 6 bases removed from V and 7 bases from J, the gap between germline ends came to 9 bases. CDR3 length: 11 amino acids. CDR3 region: CASRRGDEAFF. Written as DNA, the CDR3 is TGTGCCAGCAGAAGGGGGGATGAAGCTTTCTTT.

The table lists this clonotype with many counts. The chain links TRBV28 to TRBJ1-5; 7 bases agree with TRBD1. The CDR3 is 13 amino acids. V lost 8 bases, J lost 4 bases, and 5 bases stayed unmatched. Germline values: CDR1 MDHEN, CDR2 SYDVKM. CDR3 bases: TGTGCCAGCCACAGGGGAGGAAATCAGCCCCAGCATTTT. Translated, it gives CASHRGGNQPQHF.

At least ten counts were recorded for this clonotype. V and J are TRBV7-9 and TRBJ2-5, with a possible D match to TRBD2 (6 bases). This CDR3 contains 15 residues. Germline loops: CDR1 SEHNR, CDR2 FQNEAQ (reference sequence). With 2 bases removed from V and 5 bases from J, the gap between germline ends came to 15 bases. The DNA of the CDR3 is TGTGCCAGCAGCTTAATGGGAGTAGGAGGGGAGACCCAGTACTTC. Its translation is CASSLMGVGGETQYF.

This clonotype was seen a few times. The chain employs TRBV12-3 or TRBV12-4 and TRBJ2-5, with D tentatively TRBD1 (6 bases). The CDR3 consists of 14 residues. Trimming left V 3 bases short and J 5 bases short, with 13 bases between. CDR3 protein: CASSFEWDTETQYF. The CDR3 DNA sequence: TGTGCCAGCAGTTTTGAGTGGGACACGGAGACCCAGTACTTC.

The rearrangement links TRBV29-1 to TRBJ2-7; D possibly corresponds to TRBD2 (5 bases). The germline gives CDR1 SQVTM, CDR2 ANQGSEA. V lost 4 bases and J 0 bases, leaving 10 bases between the germline ends. The CDR3 contains 13 residues. CDR3 loop: CSVARESSYEQYF. CDR3 sequence (DNA): TGCAGCGTTGCGAGGGAGAGCTCCTACGAGCAGTACTTC.

This clonotype turned up a few times. The V call is TRBV7-2, the J call TRBJ1-1; D possibly corresponds to TRBD1 (5 bases). This CDR3 is built from 16 residues. V lost 1 base to trimming and J lost 1 base, with 13 bases between them. Germline CDR1 SGHTA, CDR2 FQGNSA. The CDR3 protein is CASSLDGAAKNTEAFF. The CDR3 nucleotides read TGTGCCAGCAGCTTAGACGGGGCGGCCAAGAACACTGAAGCTTTCTTT.

In its sample, this clonotype was seen many times. The gene calls are TRBV18 and TRBJ1-3; unclear D gene. The CDR3 totals 13 residues. V shed 5 bases and J shed 2 bases, with 7 bases lying between them. Germline V CDR1 and CDR2: KGHSH, LQKENI. The CDR3 reads CASSSYTGNTIYF. CDR3 bases: TGTGCCAGCTCATCATACACTGGAAACACCATATATTTT.

As concerns this clonotype: One junction end does not reproduce the germline sequence, and a read error may be involved. The rearrangement uses TRBV24-1 and TRBJ2-5; D not resolved. Looked up from germline, CDR1 is KGHDR and CDR2 is SFDVKD. The CDR3 covers 10 residues. The CDR3 sequence: CATSLNQDHF. CDR3 bases: TGTGCCACCAGTCTCAACCAGGATCACTTC.

This clonotype has just a few counts. The rearrangement joins TRBV28 to TRBJ1-4; possible D gene TRBD1, 6 bases. Germline CDR1 MDHEN, CDR2 SYDVKM. V was cut by 4 bases and J by 0 bases, with 15 bases left in between. This CDR3 contains 17 residues. CDR3 protein: CASSSPDRSATNEKLFF. In nucleotides, the CDR3 is TGTGCCAGCAGTTCCCCCGACAGGTCTGCAACTAATGAAAAACTGTTTTTT.

This chain links TRBV27 with TRBJ2-7, with 10 bases aligning to TRBD2. The CDR3 has 14 residues. CDR1 and CDR2 (germline): MNHEY, SMNVEV (reference sequence). J gave up 5 bases and V 8 bases, and 9 bases lay outside the gene matches. The CDR3 reads CASWPSGSWNEQYF. As DNA, the CDR3 is TGTGCCAGCTGGCCTAGCGGGAGTTGGAACGAGCAGTACTTC.

The chain carries TRBV7-2 and TRBJ1-5; D call uncertain. Trimming cost V 3 bases and J 3 bases, with 6 bases left between them. The CDR3 covers 13 residues. CDR1 SGHTA and CDR2 FQGNSA come from the germline V gene. CDR3 in amino acids: CASSFGPNQPQHF. CDR3 DNA: TGTGCCAGCAGCTTCGGCCCCAATCAGCCCCAGCATTTT.

The table lists this clonotype with many counts. The rearrangement joins TRBV5-1 to TRBJ2-7; D could derive from TRBD1 or TRBD2 (5 bases each). The germline CDR1 and CDR2 sequences are SGHRS and YFSETQ. With 0 bases removed from V and 3 bases from J, the gap between germline ends came to 10 bases. The CDR3 totals 14 residues. For the CDR3, the DNA is TGCGCCAGCAGCTTGGGGGACGGGTACTACGAGCAGTACTTC. Translated, it gives CASSLGDGYYEQYF.

This clonotype was detected only a few times. V is TRBV5-4 and J is TRBJ1-2, with a tentative D call TRBD1 (5 bases). The V and J ends lost 0 bases and 2 bases respectively, with 14 bases between them. This CDR3 has 16 amino acids. Germline-derived CDR1 and CDR2 are SGHNT and YYREEE (reference sequence). CDR3 DNA sequence: TGTGCCAGCAGCTTGGGTGGGACCCCAGGGAACTATGGCTACACCTTC. Translation gives CASSLGGTPGNYGYTF.

The chain recombines TRBV5-1 with TRBJ2-1, with D perhaps TRBD1 (6 bases). Germline CDR1 SGHRS, CDR2 YFSETQ. V was pared by 0 bases and J by 9 bases, with 16 bases between. This CDR3 contains 15 residues. The CDR3 coding sequence is TGCGCCAGCAGCTTGGTCCAGGGGTCGGACAGTGAGCAGTTCTTC. Translated: CASSLVQGSDSEQFF.

The J gene is TRBJ2-7, the V gene TRBV11-2; D may be TRBD1 (6 bases). CDR3 size: 13 residues. Germline values: CDR1 SGHAT, CDR2 FQNNGV. V lost 5 bases to trimming and J lost 5 bases, with 13 bases between them. CDR3 loop: CASSPQGSDEQYF. The CDR3 DNA reads as TGTGCCAGCAGCCCACAGGGATCCGACGAGCAGTACTTC.